This T cell receptor (beta chain) came from a study of blood T cell repertoires in COVID-19. Study-level background: Acute-phase and convalescent COVID-19 samples originated in the United States, Italy and Spain. T cells, B-cell-depleted T cells, or PBMCs provided the cDNA or gDNA that served as material.

This CDR3 is built from 17 residues. Germline CDR1 reads LGHDT; CDR2 reads YNNKEL (reference sequence). With V trimmed by 4 bases and J by 7 bases, 11 bases remained unmatched. As originally analysed: For nucleated cells, counts were estimated from reference gene primer amplification. The method was immunoSEQ multiplex PCR; TCRdb's version includes in-frame clones alone and lacks a portion of them. V and J calls and clone size follow that table, whereas D and trimming were derived from the DNA. The sample holds 95,000 to 100,000 clones, 91% seen once. V and J are TRBV3-1 (or the pseudogene TRBV3-2) and TRBJ1-5; 12 bases are a match to TRBD1. The clonotype was recovered from a man aged 45-65 years with acute or convalescent COVID-19. Material: peripheral blood. The CDR3 DNA follows: TGTGCCAGCAGCCTCGGGACAGGGGGCGCCTCGAGACAGCCCCAGCATTTT. Its translation is CASSLGTGGASRQPQHF.